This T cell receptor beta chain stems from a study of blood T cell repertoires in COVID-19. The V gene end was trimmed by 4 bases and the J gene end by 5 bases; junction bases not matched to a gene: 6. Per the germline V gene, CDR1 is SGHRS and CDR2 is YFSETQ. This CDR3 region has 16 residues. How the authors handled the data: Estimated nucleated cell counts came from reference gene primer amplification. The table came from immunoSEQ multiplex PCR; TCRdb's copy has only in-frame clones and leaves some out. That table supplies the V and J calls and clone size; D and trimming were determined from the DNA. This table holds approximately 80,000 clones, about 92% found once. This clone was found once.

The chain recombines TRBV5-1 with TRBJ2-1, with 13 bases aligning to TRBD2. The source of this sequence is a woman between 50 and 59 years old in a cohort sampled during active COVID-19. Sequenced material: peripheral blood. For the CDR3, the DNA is TGCGCCAGCAGCCTTGGGACTAGCGGGACCAACAATGAGCAGTTCTTC. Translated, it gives CASSLGTSGTNNEQFF.